Shown below are 8 T cell receptor beta chains from a single sample sequenced in a study of T-cell reconstitution after alpha-beta-depleted transplantation in children listed by TCRdb under 2016. Library creation used PCR. The sequencing machine was an Illumina HiSeq 2500. Molecular barcoding was employed in the preparation of TCR libraries, with unique molecular identifiers being used to normalize TCRbeta repertoire quantification. TCRdb passed the public sequencing reads through fastp at Q25 and MiXCR, retaining productive beta sequences. Each entry is one CDR3 protein sequence, shown with its most common DNA and genes. Counted in this sample were some 240,000 distinct CDR3 sequences; approximately 12% of them appeared once. The top ten clonotypes cover over 2.5% of the sample. The material sequenced was PBMCs from the stem cell graft donor, taken from the stem cell graft. The source of these receptors is a human donor who donated a stem cell graft to a child with acute lymphoblastic leukemia.

This clonotype was found many times. The chain couples TRBV29-1 to TRBJ2-7, with a possible D match to TRBD1 (6 bases). The CDR3 extends over 14 amino acids. The V end was cut by 6 bases, the J end by 2 bases, with 17 bases between. From germline, CDR1 is SQVTM and CDR2 ANQGSEA. The CDR3 coding sequence is TGCAGCGTCGTAGGATGGGGGCTCCCCTACGAGCAGTACTTC. Translating it yields CSVVGWGLPYEQYF.

The table lists this clonotype with many counts. The chain recombines TRBV15 with TRBJ2-2; D is tentatively TRBD1 or TRBD2 (5 bases each). This CDR3 has 17 amino acids. V was trimmed by 0 bases and J by 0 bases, leaving 11 bases between them. Germline V CDR1 and CDR2: LNHNV, YYDKDF (reference sequence). The DNA for the CDR3 is TGTGCCACCAGCAGAGACCCGGGACGGCCGAACACCGGGGAGCTGTTTTTT. Its protein is CATSRDPGRPNTGELFF.

At least ten counts were recorded for this clonotype. The V and J genes are TRBV7-8 and TRBJ2-7; tentatively, D is TRBD2 (6 bases). The CDR3 totals 15 residues. Germline CDR1 and CDR2: SGHVS and FQNEAQ. V was cut by 4 bases and J by 3 bases, with 16 bases left in between. The CDR3 loop is CASSSPTGGFYEQYF. The CDR3 DNA follows: TGTGCCAGCAGCTCACCTACCGGGGGATTCTACGAGCAGTACTTC.

This clonotype has a count of ten or more. The chain is built from TRBV29-1 and TRBJ2-1; 9 bases align to TRBD1. J was trimmed by 10 bases and V by 5 bases; bases with no gene match: 6. Germline V gene sequence: CDR1 SQVTM, CDR2 ANQGSEA. CDR3 length: 12 residues. This CDR3 reads CSVLDRGGEQFF. Written as DNA, the CDR3 is TGCAGCGTTCTGGACAGGGGAGGAGAGCAGTTCTTC.

This clonotype was recorded at least ten times. This chain connects TRBV30 to TRBJ1-1; no definite D call. Germline lookup yields CDR1 GTSNPN and CDR2 SVGIG (reference sequence). The germline V and J ends were trimmed by 0 bases and 0 bases, with 5 bases remaining between them. The CDR3 sequence is 13 residues long. The CDR3 sequence is CAWSVQLNTEAFF. DNA for the CDR3: TGTGCCTGGAGTGTACAGCTGAACACTGAAGCTTTCTTT.

The chain combines TRBV7-9 with TRBJ2-5; D may match TRBD1 or TRBD2 (5 bases each). The CDR3 has 14 amino acids. V shed 5 bases and J shed 3 bases, with 13 bases lying between them. CDR1 SEHNR and CDR2 FQNEAQ come from the germline V gene (reference sequence). The CDR3 sequence is CASSGGDSEETQYF. In DNA, the CDR3 is TGTGCCAGCAGCGGGGGAGACAGCGAAGAGACCCAGTACTTC. The whole variable domain, filled in from reference TRBV7-9 and TRBJ2-5, reads DTGVSQNPRHKITKRGQNVTFRCDPISEHNRLYWYRQTLGQGPEFLTYFQNEAQLEKSRLLSDRFSAERPKGSFSTLEIQRTEQGDSAMYLCASSGGDSEETQYFGPGTRLLVL.

This clonotype was recorded many times. The chain carries TRBV27 and TRBJ2-7; 8 bases are a match to TRBD1. Germline V gene data show CDR1 as MNHEY and CDR2 as SMNVEV (reference sequence). The CDR3 sequence is 13 residues long. The V and J ends lost 5 bases and 7 bases, in that order; junction bases with no gene match: 7. The CDR3 sequence: CASSPRTGREQYF. The CDR3 DNA follows: TGTGCCAGCAGTCCTCGGACAGGGCGGGAGCAGTACTTC.

As concerns this clonotype: Since a much larger clone is just one base distant, this may be a read error. The rearrangement links TRBV20-1 to TRBJ2-1, with 10 bases matching TRBD2. The CDR3 spans 16 residues. The germline V gene encodes CDR1 DFQATT and CDR2 SNEGSKA (reference sequence). The CDR3 DNA reads as TGCTGTGCTGGGGGTGTATTCCCTAGCGGGAGCAGTGAGCAGTTCTTC. Its translation is CCAGGVFPSGSSEQFF.